This record covers a single T cell receptor beta chain. Antigen unknown. Repertoires were generated with immunoSEQ multiplex PCR, while TCRdb's copy carries only in-frame clones and drops some. The table shows about 120,000 clones, with about 85% occurring only once. The record originates from a study of T cell responses to AZD1222 COVID-19 vaccine. Study-wide points: CD4 TCRs associated with vaccination spanned spike, dominating at 160-218 and 743-854. Baseline antibody screening turned up just a handful of seropositive AZD1222 recipients. Repertoires were obtained only post-peak T cell response.

The CDR3 spans 14 residues. This sequence was found in an adult who received the AZD1222 COVID-19 vaccine. V usage is TRBV21-1 and J usage is TRBJ1-5; the D call TRBD1 from the table was never checked on the DNA. TRBV21-1 is a documented pseudogene. Sequences were derived from peripheral blood, sampled 28 days after the second AZD1222 dose. The CDR3 protein is CASSSRASGQPQHF. CDR3 DNA: TGTGCCAGCAGCAGCAGGGCTTCGGGTCAGCCCCAGCATTTT.